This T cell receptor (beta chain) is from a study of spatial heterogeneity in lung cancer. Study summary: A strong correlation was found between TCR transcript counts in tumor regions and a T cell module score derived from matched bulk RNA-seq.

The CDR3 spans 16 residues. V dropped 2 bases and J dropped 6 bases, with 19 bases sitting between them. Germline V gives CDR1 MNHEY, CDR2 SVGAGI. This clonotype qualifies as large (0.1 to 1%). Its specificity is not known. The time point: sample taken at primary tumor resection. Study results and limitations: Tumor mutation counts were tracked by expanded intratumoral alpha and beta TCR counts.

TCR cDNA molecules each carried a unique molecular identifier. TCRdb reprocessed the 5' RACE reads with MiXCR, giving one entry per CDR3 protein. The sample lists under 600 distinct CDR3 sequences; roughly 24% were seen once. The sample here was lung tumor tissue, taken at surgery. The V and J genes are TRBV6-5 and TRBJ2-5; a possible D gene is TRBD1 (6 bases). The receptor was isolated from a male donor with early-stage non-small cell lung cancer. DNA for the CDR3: TGTGCCAGCAGTTACGGGGGCATGGAGCCCTGGAAGACCCAGTACTTC. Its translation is CASSYGGMEPWKTQYF.